This T cell receptor (beta chain) was identified in a study of CD8+CD57+ T cells in acquired aplastic anemia (dated by TCRdb to between 2018 and 2020). With respect to the entire study: Extracted DNA from sorted CD4+ and CD8+ cells averaged around 3.3 ug, ranging from about 0.18 to 27.4 ug. An average of around 10 million reads for CD4+ cells and 11.0 million reads for CD8+ cells was obtained from healthy donor samples. What the work shows at the level of the full study, not this receptor alone: Between patients and healthy controls, no significant difference in CD8+ Simpson's diversity was found (P=0.060). Although roughly 30 CD8+ CDR3 sequences were shared by patients and controls, these sequences appeared highly expressed in patients and within the immunodominant clones of patients.

TCR repertoires of sorted CD4+ and CD8+ blood T cells from severe aplastic anemia patients and healthy subjects were deep-sequenced in the study. Ficoll-Paque density gradient centrifugation was used to isolate peripheral blood mononuclear cells. Before DNA was extracted, CD4+ and CD8+ T cells were sorted using either FACS or magnetic beads. The CDR3 runs 14 residues from the cysteine to the phenylalanine. CDR3 DNA only is kept here, 42 bases in frame from base 1. The junction shows trimming of 5 bases on V and 5 bases on J, and the gene matches do not reach 9 bases of it. Per the germline V gene, SGHTA is the CDR1 and FQGTGA is the CDR2. Genomic DNA served as template for TCR beta VDJ combination and CDR3 sequence profiling. TCR repertoire sequencing was run on an Illumina HiSeq 2000. The published analysis was carried out like this. TRBV/TRBJ rearrangement plots, CDR3 size and DJ length profiles, and Simpson's diversity index were used to assess repertoires. Whichever DNA sequence was most abundant in the deep sequencing data was defined as the immunodominant clone. CDR3 amino acid sequences were checked for sharing between subjects and were compared against published repertoires and the VDJdb database. The public reads were reprocessed in TCRdb via fastp at Q25 and MiXCR, keeping in-frame beta chains. All rows with the same CDR3 protein become a single entry with the most common DNA and genes. The V and J calls were determined by TCRdb, not by the authors. The sample data list 30,000 to 40,000 distinct CDR3 sequences, and more than 75% of these were observed just once. The top ten clonotypes cover about 23% of the sample.

Turning to this clonotype: The specificity of this receptor is unknown. No quality values exist for individual bases; no much larger clone is one base distant.

The chain is made from TRBV7-3 and TRBJ2-7, with 7 junctional bases fitting TRBD1. Sequencing was done on a sample of sorted CD4+, CD8+, or CD8+CD57+ T cells (not recorded which) from PBMCs. The source is a human donor in good health, serving as a control. The nucleotide sequence reads as follows: TGTGCCAGCAGCCAAATCGACAGGGTGGACGAGCAGTACTTC. This yields the protein CASSQIDRVDEQYF.